These T cell receptor beta chains were read from a single sample in a study of T cells in Graves' hyperthyroidism and ophthalmopathy. TCRdb re-derived calls from the multiplex PCR reads in MiXCR, one entry per CDR3 protein. The sample lists around 800,000 distinct CDR3 sequences, about 38% occurring once. The sample was blood. The receptor source for this set is a man younger than 30 with Graves' hyperthyroidism. Both conserved end residues are part of each CDR3. Fields, in order: D gene, clone size, J gene, V gene, CDR3 DNA, CDR3 protein. D genes are given only for firm matches. Size values are once, few and many counts, or a class for expanded clones, and some rows have none.

>.|few|TRBJ2-2|TRBV19
TGTGCCAGTAGTATAGAACCGGGACCCAACACCGGGGAGCTGTTTTTT
CASSIEPGPNTGELFF
>.|many|TRBJ1-2|TRBV24-1
TGTGCCACCAGTGACGATGCGAGGCTCTATGGCTACACCTTC
CATSDDARLYGYTF
>.|.|TRBJ2-7|TRBV7-6
TGTGCCGGCACCGTTCAGGCAGGGAGCGACGAGCAGTACTTC
CAGTVQAGSDEQYF
>TRBD1|few|TRBJ1-4|TRBV7-2
TGTGCCAGCAGCTTGGAGGGGGCTCATGAAAAACTGTTTTTT
CASSLEGAHEKLFF
>.|.|TRBJ1-1|TRBV13
TGTGCCAGCAGCTTAAATGGCAGAATGTACACTGAAGCTTTCTTT
CASSLNGRMYTEAFF
>.|once|TRBJ1-1|TRBV7-6
TGTGCCAGCAGCCAAGGCGTCAACTCCTTGAACACTGAAGCTCTCTTT
CASSQGVNSLNTEALF
>TRBD1|.|TRBJ1-2|TRBV29-1
TGCAGCGTCACCCTCTTAGGGGGCTACGGAGGCTACACCTTC
CSVTLLGGYGGYTF
>.|few|TRBJ2-2|TRBV15
TGTGCCACCAGTAATTCTAGGGAAGGGTTAACCGGGGAGCTGTTTTTT
CATSNSREGLTGELFF
>.|many|TRBJ1-1|TRBV20-1
TGCAGTGCTAAGGGGGGCAGGGGGAACACTGAAGCTTTCTTT
CSAKGGRGNTEAFF
>.|few|TRBJ1-5|TRBV7-2
TGTGCCAGCAGCCAAGCCGGGATGGGCAATCAGCCCCAGCATTTT
CASSQAGMGNQPQHF
>.|few|TRBJ2-5|TRBV5-4
TGTGCCAGCAGCGAAACCGGGACCGAGTACTTC
CASSETGTEYF
>TRBD1|.|TRBJ1-5|TRBV24-1
TGTGCCACCGGGACAGGGGTTGGAGTCGGGCAGCCCCAGCATTTT
CATGTGVGVGQPQHF
>TRBD2|.|TRBJ2-7|TRBV5-5
TGTGCCAGCAGCTCAGGCGGGGGGGGCTACTACGAGCAGTACTTC
CASSSGGGGYYEQYF
>.|.|TRBJ1-5|TRBV30
TGTGCCTGGAGTGTAGCTGGGTATAGGCAGCCCCAGCATTTT
CAWSVAGYRQPQHF
>TRBD1|.|TRBJ1-5|TRBV2
TGTGCCAGCAAGCCAAAGACAGGGTCTGTCGTTTATAGCAATCAGCCCCAGCATTTT
CASKPKTGSVVYSNQPQHF
>TRBD1|.|TRBJ1-2|TRBV7-3
TGTGCCAGCAGCTTCCGACAGGGGTCCCCCTTAGGCTATGGCTACACCTTC
CASSFRQGSPLGYGYTF
>.|.|TRBJ1-3|TRBV7-3
TGTGCCAGCAGCTTGGTGGACGTGAACACCATATATTTT
CASSLVDVNTIYF
>.|.|TRBJ2-7|TRBV25-1
TGTGCCAGCAGCCAAGGGTTGACGGGATACGACGAGCAGTACTTC
CASSQGLTGYDEQYF
>.|.|TRBJ1-5|TRBV19
TGTGCCAGTAGTCCACAGGTGAACAATCAGCCCCAGCATTTT
CASSPQVNNQPQHF
>.|.|TRBJ2-7|TRBV20-1
TGCAGTGCCTCAGGTTCCTCCTGCGAGCAGTACTTC
CSASGSSCEQYF
>.|many|TRBJ2-7|TRBV2
TGTGCCAGCACGGAGAACTACGAGCAGTACTTC
CASTENYEQYF
>.|few|TRBJ1-1|TRBV15
TGTGCCACCAGCAGAGATGGCTCGACTTCCACTGAAGCTTTCTTT
CATSRDGSTSTEAFF
>.|.|TRBJ1-1|TRBV7-9
TGTGCCAGCATCTTAGGAGGGCTGAACACTGAAGCTTTCTTT
CASILGGLNTEAFF
>.|.|TRBJ2-2|TRBV11-3
TGTGCCAGCAGCTTACTAGTGAACACCGGGGAGCTGTTTTTT
CASSLLVNTGELFF
>TRBD1|many|TRBJ2-7|TRBV7-2
TGTGCCAGCAGCATCGGGACAGGGGACGAGCAGTACTTC
CASSIGTGDEQYF
>.|many|TRBJ2-7|TRBV25-1
TGTGCCAGCAGTGAAACAAAGATTCCCTACGAGCAGTACTTC
CASSETKIPYEQYF
>.|.|TRBJ2-5|TRBV4-2
TGTGCCAGCACCCCCGGATGGGGAGGCCGAGAGACCCAGTACTTC
CASTPGWGGRETQYF
>.|.|TRBJ1-2|TRBV12-3/TRBV12-4
TGTGCCAGCTTAGACGACGGACCCTATGGCTACACCTTC
CASLDDGPYGYTF
>.|once|TRBJ1-2|TRBV7-6
TGTGCCAGCAGCTCCTTCTTGGCCGGAAACTATGGCTACACCTTC
CASSSFLAGNYGYTF
>TRBD1|.|TRBJ1-1|TRBV12-3/TRBV12-4
TGTGCCAGCAGTCTCCGTGTGGGGGACAGGGGAGCCACTGAAGCTTTCTTT
CASSLRVGDRGATEAFF
>.|few|TRBJ1-1|TRBV12-3/TRBV12-4
TGTGCTGAGGGCTCTTGGGACACTGAAGCTTTCTTT
CAEGSWDTEAFF
>.|few|TRBJ2-7|TRBV24-1
TGTGCCACCAGTGATTTCCAGTCCCAGGAGCAGTACTTC
CATSDFQSQEQYF